The table lists the clone carrying this T cell receptor (beta chain) with many counts. What it recognizes is unknown. This record belongs to a study of CD8+CD57+ T cells in acquired aplastic anemia. On the study more broadly: DNA recovered from sorted CD4+ and CD8+ cells had a mean of about 3 ug. As sequenced from healthy donors, CD4+ cells averaged about 9.8 million reads. Study-wide findings and caveats: Patients and healthy controls showed no significant CD8+ Simpson's diversity difference. Common to patients and controls were 25 to 30 CD8+ CDR3 sequences.

It was genomic DNA that served as the template for profiling TCR beta VDJ and CDR3. TCRdb used MiXCR to reprocess the reads, holding one entry per CDR3 protein. The repertoire holds fewer than 250,000 distinct CDR3 sequences, with roughly 56% as singletons. CDR1 and CDR2 (germline): SQVTM, ANQGSEA. The CDR3 covers 13 residues. V dropped 5 bases and J dropped 6 bases, with 16 bases sitting between them. The sequencing sample was made of sorted CD4+, CD8+, or CD8+CD57+ T cells (not recorded which) from PBMCs. The gene calls are TRBV29-1 and TRBJ1-2, with a possible D match to TRBD1 (6 bases). The sequence derives from a human donor in good health, serving as a control. The CDR3 DNA reads TGCAGCGTTTCATACAGGGATCAACATGGCTACACCTTC. As protein: CSVSYRDQHGYTF.